The present T cell receptor beta chain was sequenced within a study of metastatic and nonmetastatic thyroid tumors (dated by TCRdb to 2018 to 2020). As for the study more broadly: Repertoires from peripheral blood and from tumor or nodule tissue samples of malignant and benign thyroid patients were compared.

General study outcomes and caveats: In both blood and tumor samples, malignant tumors were reported to have significantly higher TCR beta diversity than benign nodules.

No patient had received any treatment before thyroid surgery. Using T-cell receptor beta sequencing, the study looked back at clinical samples from patients collected from the early 2010s to the late 2010s. The library was prepared using PCR. Sequenced using an Illumina HiSeq 4000. High-throughput sequencing was used to profile the TCR beta-chain CDR3 region of every patient. Turning to the authors' computational methods: CDR3 differences across clinicopathological groups were used to build a classifier for discriminating distant-metastatic papillary thyroid cancer patients. The Shannon index was used to measure repertoire diversity, and the Morisita-Horn index was used to measure how similar tumor and blood repertoires were. TCRdb itself trimmed the public reads at Q25 with fastp, ran MiXCR and retained productive beta chains. TCRdb's processing, not the authors', yielded these V and J calls. In this sample the table shows tens of thousands of clones, about 13% of which occur a single time. The ten biggest clones cover approximately 17% of the sample.

This clone was seen ten or more times. This clone's antigen is unknown. No much larger clone is present one base from it, and per-base qualities are unavailable. The germline V gene specifies KGHDR as CDR1 and SFDVKD as CDR2. V lost 4 bases and J lost 3 bases, and the count of bases not matched to a germline gene is 12. Taken from cysteine to phenylalanine, the CDR3 has 18 residues. Of the read, only the CDR3 DNA is kept; its 54 bases are in frame from base 1. The sequenced sample was blood. This TCR came from a female donor with papillary thyroid cancer or a benign thyroid nodule (not recorded which). Some clones in this sample may be carry-over from other donors' samples. The chain is made from TRBV24-1 and TRBJ2-2; TRBD2 matches 8 bases in the middle. The nucleotide sequence reads as follows: TGTGCCACCAGTGAACGGGGGGGGATAAAGAGGGACACCGGGGAGCTGTTTTTT. This gives the protein CATSERGGIKRDTGELFF.